This TCR beta chain was recorded in a study of graft-versus-host responses after intestinal transplantation. Study as a whole: Isolated intestinal, liver-intestinal, or multivisceral transplants were what recipients had. General observations from the study: Peak circulating GvH clone levels tracked with early post-transplant HvG declines. Within the allografts of patients who had graft-donor T cell macrochimerism, graft-versus-host to host-versus-graft clonal ratios were high.

This clone was detected only once. Its antigen is still unknown. Sequenced by immunoSEQ multiplex PCR; TCRdb stores in-frame clones only, minus some. The table includes roughly 90,000 clones, approximately 90% detected once. CDR1 is GTSNPN, CDR2 SVGIG, per germline (reference sequence). The CDR3 loop spans 15 amino acids. Trimming cost V 4 bases and J 4 bases; bases outside gene matches: 11. The chain recombines TRBV30 with TRBJ2-5; 8 bases are shared with TRBD1. The TCR was taken from a human donor who was the organ donor for an intestinal transplant. Specimen: unstimulated CD4+ T cells sorted from spleen or lymph node cells, collected before transplant. This CDR3 reads CAWTRRGHPRETQYF. The CDR3 coding sequence is TGTGCCTGGACCCGCAGGGGGCATCCCAGAGAGACCCAGTACTTC.